The TCR beta chain under discussion was sequenced for a study of T cells after yellow fever vaccination. Germline V gene lookup returns CDR1 LGHNA and CDR2 YNFKEQ. The CDR3 is 18 amino acids. Trimming left V 4 bases short and J 0 bases short, with 18 bases between. General study results and limits: A secondary response was less intense yet reached its peak sooner, at day 5 versus 15. Reappearing after the booster were most of the clones from primary vaccination (around 96% CD4, approximately 88% CD8).

5'RACE template switching added a universal primer site and UMIs to TCR cDNA. In TCRdb, the 5' RACE reads were re-called with MiXCR into one record per CDR3 protein. Among about 330,000 distinct CDR3 sequences listed, 4.1% were seen once. This clonotype has a handful of counts. What it recognizes is unknown. This sequence originates from a man younger than 30 who received the YFV17D yellow fever vaccine. Sequenced here: PBMCs, sampled 5 days after the yellow fever booster vaccination. This chain links TRBV4-2 with TRBJ2-2, with D maybe TRBD1 (6 bases). The CDR3 loop reads CASSPVGTGTANTGELFF. Written as DNA, the CDR3 is TGTGCCAGCAGCCCGGTCGGCACAGGGACCGCGAACACCGGGGAGCTGTTTTTT.